This T cell receptor beta chain appears in the sequencing data of a study of cytomegalovirus exposure and HLA in healthy donors. The CDR3 is made up of 15 amino acids. CDR1 is SGHTA and CDR2 is FQGNSA in the germline V gene. V lost 5 bases and J lost 1, with 14 bases in between. Findings of the study overall: Later analysis reportedly placed an Asian-associated ancestry cluster below the approximately 680-donor mean in N-insertions. Differences between HLA loci emerged in a later analysis of TCR association rates, with DRB1 most and HLA-C fewest. Most likely, a cluster of highly shared sequence variants arose as a sequencing artifact. According to reports, the classifier identified cytomegalovirus status with high specificity and sensitivity.

PCR primers comprised 60 Vbeta and 13 Jbeta primers. Produced via immunoSEQ multiplex PCR; TCRdb's table is partial and in-frame only. The sample includes tens of thousands of clones, approximately 60% seen only once; the top ten take roughly 21%. About this clone itself: The target antigen is unknown.

The sequence derives from a woman aged 45-59 years in good health and CMV-seropositive. The sample was PBMCs. V is TRBV7-2 and J is TRBJ1-1; D is perhaps TRBD1 (6 bases). CDR3 residues: CASSPPGGRNTEAFF. CDR3 sequence (DNA): TGTGCCAGCAGCCCTCCGGGGGGGCGGAACACTGAAGCTTTCTTT.